This T cell receptor (beta chain) is from a study of blood T cell repertoires in COVID-19. The V end was cut by 8 bases, the J end by 3 bases, with 14 bases between. Germline V gene sequence: CDR1 SQVTM, CDR2 ANQGSEA. The CDR3 covers 12 residues. In the source study's methods: Reference gene primer amplification gave nucleated cell count estimates. The table came from immunoSEQ multiplex PCR; TCRdb's copy has only in-frame clones and leaves some out. The DNA gave D and trimming, while V, J and clone size come from that table. The table lists about 20,000 clones, more than 80% of them singletons. This chain links TRBV29-1 with TRBJ2-7; D is perhaps TRBD1 (6 bases). The sequenced material came from peripheral blood. This clonotype was sampled from a human donor in a cohort sampled during active COVID-19. CDR3 in amino acids: CSTRTDHYEQYF. The CDR3 DNA reads as TGCAGCACCAGGACAGACCACTACGAGCAGTACTTC.